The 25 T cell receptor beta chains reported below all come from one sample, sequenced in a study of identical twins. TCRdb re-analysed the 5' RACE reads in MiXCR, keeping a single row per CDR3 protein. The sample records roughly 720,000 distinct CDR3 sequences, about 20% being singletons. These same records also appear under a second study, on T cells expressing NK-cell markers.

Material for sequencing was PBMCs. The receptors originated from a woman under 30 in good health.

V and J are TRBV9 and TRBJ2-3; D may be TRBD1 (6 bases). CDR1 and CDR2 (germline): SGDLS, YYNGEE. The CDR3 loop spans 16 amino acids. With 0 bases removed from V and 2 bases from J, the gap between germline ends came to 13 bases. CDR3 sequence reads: CASSVDGGSTTDTQYF. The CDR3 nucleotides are TGTGCCAGCAGCGTAGATGGGGGCAGTACCACAGATACGCAGTATTTT.

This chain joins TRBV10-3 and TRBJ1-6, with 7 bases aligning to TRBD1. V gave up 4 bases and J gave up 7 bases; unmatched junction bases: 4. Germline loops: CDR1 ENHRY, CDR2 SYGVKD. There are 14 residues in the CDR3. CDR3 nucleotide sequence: TGTGCCATCAGTGTGGGACAGCCGAATTCACCCCTCCACTTT. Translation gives CAISVGQPNSPLHF.

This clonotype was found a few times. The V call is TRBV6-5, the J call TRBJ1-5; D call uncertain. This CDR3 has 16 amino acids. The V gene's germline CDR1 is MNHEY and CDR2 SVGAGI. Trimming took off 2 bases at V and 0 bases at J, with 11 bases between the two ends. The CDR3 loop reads CASSYGVVVSNQPQHF. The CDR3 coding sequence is TGTGCCAGCAGTTACGGGGTCGTAGTTAGCAATCAGCCCCAGCATTTT.

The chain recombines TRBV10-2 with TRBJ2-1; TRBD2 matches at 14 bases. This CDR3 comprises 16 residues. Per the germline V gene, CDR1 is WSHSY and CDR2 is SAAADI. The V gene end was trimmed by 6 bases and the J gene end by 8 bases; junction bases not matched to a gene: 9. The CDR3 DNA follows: TGCGCCAGCAGAGTAACCGGGACTAGCGGGAGACATGAGCAGTTCTTC. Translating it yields CASRVTGTSGRHEQFF.

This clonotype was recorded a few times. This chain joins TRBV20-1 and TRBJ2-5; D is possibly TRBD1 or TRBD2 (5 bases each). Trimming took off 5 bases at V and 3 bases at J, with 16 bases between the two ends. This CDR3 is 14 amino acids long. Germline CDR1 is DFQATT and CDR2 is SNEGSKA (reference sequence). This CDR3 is CSASRLTGEETQYF. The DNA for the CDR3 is TGCAGTGCTTCCCGACTAACAGGAGAAGAGACCCAGTACTTC.

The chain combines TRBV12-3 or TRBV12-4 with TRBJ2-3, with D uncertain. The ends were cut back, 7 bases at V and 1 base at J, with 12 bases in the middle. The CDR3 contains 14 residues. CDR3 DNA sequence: TGTGCCAGCATCCTGACGGGTGGCACAGATACGCAGTATTTT. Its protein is CASILTGGTDTQYF.

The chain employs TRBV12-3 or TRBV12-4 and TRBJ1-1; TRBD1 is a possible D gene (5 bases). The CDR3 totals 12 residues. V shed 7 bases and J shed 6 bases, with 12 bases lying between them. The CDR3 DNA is TGTGCCAGCACCCTACGGGACGCTGAAGCTTTCTTT. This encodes CASTLRDAEAFF.

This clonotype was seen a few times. The CDR3 sequence: CASSYTSGRETQYF. As DNA, the CDR3 is TGCGCCAGCAGCTACACTAGCGGGAGAGAGACCCAGTACTTC. The J gene is TRBJ2-5, the V gene TRBV5-1; TRBD2 agrees at 11 bases. The CDR3 contains 14 residues. Germline loops: CDR1 SGHRS, CDR2 YFSETQ. With V trimmed by 3 bases and J by 4 bases, 2 bases remained unmatched.

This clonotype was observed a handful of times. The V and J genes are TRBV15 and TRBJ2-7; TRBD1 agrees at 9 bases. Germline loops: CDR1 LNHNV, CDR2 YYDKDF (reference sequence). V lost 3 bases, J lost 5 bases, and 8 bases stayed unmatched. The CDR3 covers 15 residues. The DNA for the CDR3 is TGTGCCACCAGCAGCTTGGGACAGGGAAGCCACGAGCAGTACTTC. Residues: CATSSLGQGSHEQYF.

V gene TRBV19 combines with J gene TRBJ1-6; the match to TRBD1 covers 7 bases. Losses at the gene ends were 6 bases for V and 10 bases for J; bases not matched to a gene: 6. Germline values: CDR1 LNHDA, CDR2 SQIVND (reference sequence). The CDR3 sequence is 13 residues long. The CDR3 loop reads CASRWAGGSPLHF. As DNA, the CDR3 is TGTGCCAGTAGATGGGCAGGGGGGTCACCCCTCCACTTT. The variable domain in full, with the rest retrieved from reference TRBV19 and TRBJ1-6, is DGGITQSPKYLFRKEGQNVTLSCEQNLNHDAMYWYRQDPGQGLRLIYYSQIVNDFQKGDIAEGYSVSREKKESFPLTVTSAQKNPTAFYLCASRWAGGSPLHFGNGTRLTVT.

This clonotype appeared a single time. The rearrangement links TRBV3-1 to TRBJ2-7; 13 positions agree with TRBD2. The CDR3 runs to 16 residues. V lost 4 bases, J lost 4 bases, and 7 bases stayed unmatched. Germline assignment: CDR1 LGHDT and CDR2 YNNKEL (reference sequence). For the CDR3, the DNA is TGTGCCAGCAGCCGGAATGGACTAGCGGGAGTATACGAGCAGTACTTC. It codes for CASSRNGLAGVYEQYF.

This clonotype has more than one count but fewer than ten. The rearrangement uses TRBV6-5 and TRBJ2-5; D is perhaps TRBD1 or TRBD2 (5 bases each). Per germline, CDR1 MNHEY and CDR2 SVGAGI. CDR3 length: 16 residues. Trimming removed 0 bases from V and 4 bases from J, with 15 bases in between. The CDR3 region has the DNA TGTGCCAGCAGTTACTCCGGCAGCCCGAGGGGAGAGACCCAGTACTTC. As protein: CASSYSGSPRGETQYF.

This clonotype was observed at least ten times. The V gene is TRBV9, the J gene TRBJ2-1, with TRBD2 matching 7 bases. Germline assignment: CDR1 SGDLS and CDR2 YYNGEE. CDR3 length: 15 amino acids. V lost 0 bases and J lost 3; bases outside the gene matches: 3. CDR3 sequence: CASSVASGYYNEQFF. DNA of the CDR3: TGTGCCAGCAGCGTAGCTAGCGGATACTACAATGAGCAGTTCTTC.

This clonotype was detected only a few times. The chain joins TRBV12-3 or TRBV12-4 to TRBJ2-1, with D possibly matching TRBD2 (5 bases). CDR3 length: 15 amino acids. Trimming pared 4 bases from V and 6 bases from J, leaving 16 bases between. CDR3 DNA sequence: TGTGCCAGCAGTTCCTTTTCCCGAGGGATCAATGAGCAGTTCTTC. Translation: CASSSFSRGINEQFF.

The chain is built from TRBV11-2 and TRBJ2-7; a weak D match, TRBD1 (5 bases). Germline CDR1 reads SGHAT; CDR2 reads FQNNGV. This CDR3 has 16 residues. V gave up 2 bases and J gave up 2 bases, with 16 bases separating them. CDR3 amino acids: CASSLKLQAGAYEQYF. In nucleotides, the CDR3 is TGTGCCAGCAGCTTAAAACTACAGGCCGGAGCCTACGAGCAGTACTTC.

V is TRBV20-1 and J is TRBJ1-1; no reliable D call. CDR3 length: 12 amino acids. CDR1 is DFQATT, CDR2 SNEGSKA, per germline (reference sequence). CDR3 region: CSVKWWEGEAFF. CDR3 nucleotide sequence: TGCAGCGTAAAGTGGTGGGAGGGTGAAGCTTTCTTT.

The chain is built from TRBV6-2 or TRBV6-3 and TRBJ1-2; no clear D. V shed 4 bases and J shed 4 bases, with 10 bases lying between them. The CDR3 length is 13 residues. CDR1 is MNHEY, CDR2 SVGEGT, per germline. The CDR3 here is CASSSSNSYGYTF. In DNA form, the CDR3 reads TGTGCCAGCAGTTCCTCAAACAGCTATGGCTACACCTTC.

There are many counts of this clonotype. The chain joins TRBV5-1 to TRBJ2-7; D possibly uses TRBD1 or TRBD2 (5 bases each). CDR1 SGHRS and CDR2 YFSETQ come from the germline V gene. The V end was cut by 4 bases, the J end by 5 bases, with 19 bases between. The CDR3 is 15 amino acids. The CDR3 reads CASSPTGTAPDEQYF. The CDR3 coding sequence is TGCGCCAGCAGCCCAACCGGGACCGCCCCTGACGAGCAGTACTTC.

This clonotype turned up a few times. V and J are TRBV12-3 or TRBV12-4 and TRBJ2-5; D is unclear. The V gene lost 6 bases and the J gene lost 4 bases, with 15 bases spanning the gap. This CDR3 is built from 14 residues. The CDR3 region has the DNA TGTGCCAGCAGACCCTTCGGGCGAGGAGAGACCCAGTACTTC. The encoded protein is CASRPFGRGETQYF.

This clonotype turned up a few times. The CDR3 loop reads CASTKTGSNYGYTF. The CDR3 DNA follows: TGTGCCAGCACCAAGACAGGATCCAACTATGGCTACACCTTC. V and J are TRBV12-3 or TRBV12-4 and TRBJ1-2; D might be TRBD1 (6 bases). Deletions cut 7 bases from V and 2 bases from J, with 14 bases between. There are 14 residues in the CDR3.

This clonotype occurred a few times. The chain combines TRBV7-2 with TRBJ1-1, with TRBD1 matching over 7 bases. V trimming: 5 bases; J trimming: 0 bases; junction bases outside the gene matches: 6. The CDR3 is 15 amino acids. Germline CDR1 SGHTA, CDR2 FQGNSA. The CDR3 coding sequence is TGTGCCAGCAGCAGACAGGGTGCGGTGAACACTGAAGCTTTCTTT. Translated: CASSRQGAVNTEAFF.

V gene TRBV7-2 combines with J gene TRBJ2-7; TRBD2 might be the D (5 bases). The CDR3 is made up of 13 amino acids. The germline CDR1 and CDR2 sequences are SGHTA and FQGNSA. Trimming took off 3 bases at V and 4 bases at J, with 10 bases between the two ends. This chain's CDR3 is CASSFGVRYEQYF. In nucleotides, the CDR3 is TGTGCCAGCAGCTTCGGGGTGAGGTACGAGCAGTACTTC.

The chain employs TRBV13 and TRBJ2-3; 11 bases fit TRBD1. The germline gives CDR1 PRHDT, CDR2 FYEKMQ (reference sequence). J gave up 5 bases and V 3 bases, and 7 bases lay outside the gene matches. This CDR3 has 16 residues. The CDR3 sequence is CASSFSGQGARDTQYF. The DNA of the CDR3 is TGTGCCAGCAGCTTTTCAGGACAGGGGGCCAGAGATACGCAGTATTTT.

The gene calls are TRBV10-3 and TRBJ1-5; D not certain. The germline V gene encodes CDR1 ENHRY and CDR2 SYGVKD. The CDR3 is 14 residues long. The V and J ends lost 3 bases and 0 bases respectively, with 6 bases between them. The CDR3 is CAISDRDSNQPQHF. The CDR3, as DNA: TGTGCCATCAGTGACCGCGATAGCAATCAGCCCCAGCATTTT.

DNA for the CDR3: TGTGCCAGCAGTTTAGGACTGCACTATGGCTACACCTTC. Translation: CASSLGLHYGYTF. The rearrangement links TRBV12-3 or TRBV12-4 to TRBJ1-2; D is unclear. Trimming took 1 base from V and 3 from J, leaving 6 bases between them. The CDR3 runs 13 residues.